This T cell receptor (beta chain) is from a study of control samples from healthy donors and cancer patients. The CDR3 runs 15 residues. Per germline, CDR1 SGHRS and CDR2 YFSETQ. Trimming removed 3 bases from V and 6 bases from J, with 16 bases in between. Profiled with immunoSEQ multiplex PCR; TCRdb holds only in-frame clones, not every one. The table shows approximately 49,000 clones, with more than 70% occurring only once. Sequences were obtained from PBMCs. The origin of this receptor is a man aged 35-49 years with colorectal cancer. The chain carries TRBV5-1 and TRBJ1-5; maybe TRBD1 (6 bases). In DNA, the CDR3 is TGCGCCAGCAGCTCCGAGGGGGGGGGTCTTCAGCCCCAGCATTTT. This translates into CASSSEGGGLQPQHF.